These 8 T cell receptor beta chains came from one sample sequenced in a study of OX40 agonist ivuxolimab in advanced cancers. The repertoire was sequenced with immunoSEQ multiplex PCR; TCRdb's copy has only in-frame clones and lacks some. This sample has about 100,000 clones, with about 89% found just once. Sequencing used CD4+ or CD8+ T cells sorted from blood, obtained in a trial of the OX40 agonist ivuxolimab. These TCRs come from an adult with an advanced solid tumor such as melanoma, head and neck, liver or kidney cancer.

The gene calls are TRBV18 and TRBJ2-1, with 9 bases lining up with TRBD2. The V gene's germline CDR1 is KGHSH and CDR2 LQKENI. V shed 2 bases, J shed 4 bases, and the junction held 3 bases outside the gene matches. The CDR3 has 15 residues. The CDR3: CASSPGLAGYNEQFF. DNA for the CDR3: TGTGCCAGCTCACCAGGGCTAGCGGGATACAATGAGCAGTTCTTC.

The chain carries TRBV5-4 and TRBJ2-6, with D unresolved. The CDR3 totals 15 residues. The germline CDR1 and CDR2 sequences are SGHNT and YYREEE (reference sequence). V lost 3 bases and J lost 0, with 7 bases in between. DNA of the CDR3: TGTGCCAGCAGCTCCGGGTTCTCTGGGGCCAACGTCCTGACTTTC. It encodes CASSSGFSGANVLTF.

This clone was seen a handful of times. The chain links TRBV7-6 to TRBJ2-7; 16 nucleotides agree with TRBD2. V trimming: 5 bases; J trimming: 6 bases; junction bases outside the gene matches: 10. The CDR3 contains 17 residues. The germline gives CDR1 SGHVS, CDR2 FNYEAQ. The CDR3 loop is CASSANQGLAGGPEQYF. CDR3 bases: TGTGCCAGCAGCGCTAACCAGGGACTAGCGGGAGGGCCCGAGCAGTACTTC.

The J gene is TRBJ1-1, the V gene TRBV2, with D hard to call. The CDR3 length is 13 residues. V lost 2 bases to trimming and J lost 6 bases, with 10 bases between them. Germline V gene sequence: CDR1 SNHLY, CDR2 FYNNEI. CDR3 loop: CASSENSGPEAFF. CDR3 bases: TGTGCCAGCAGTGAAAACAGCGGACCTGAAGCTTTCTTT.

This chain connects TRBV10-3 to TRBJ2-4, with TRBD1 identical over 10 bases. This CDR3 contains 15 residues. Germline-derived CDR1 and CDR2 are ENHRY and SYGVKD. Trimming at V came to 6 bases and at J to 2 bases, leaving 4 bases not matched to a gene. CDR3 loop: CAISPGQGSKNIQYF. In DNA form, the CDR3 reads TGTGCCATCAGCCCGGGACAGGGGTCCAAAAACATTCAGTACTTC.

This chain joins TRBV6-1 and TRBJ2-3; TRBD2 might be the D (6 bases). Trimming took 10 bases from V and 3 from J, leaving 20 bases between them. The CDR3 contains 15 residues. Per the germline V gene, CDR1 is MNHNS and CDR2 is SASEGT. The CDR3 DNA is TGTGCCACCGCTCGAAGTGCGGGAATAACAGATACGCAGTATTTT. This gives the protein CATARSAGITDTQYF.

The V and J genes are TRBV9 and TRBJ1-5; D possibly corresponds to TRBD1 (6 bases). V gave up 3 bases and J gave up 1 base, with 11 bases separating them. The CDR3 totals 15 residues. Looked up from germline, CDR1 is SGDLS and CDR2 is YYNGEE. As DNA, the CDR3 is TGTGCCAGCAGCGCAGGGGTGGCGAGCAATCAGCCCCAGCATTTT. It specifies CASSAGVASNQPQHF.

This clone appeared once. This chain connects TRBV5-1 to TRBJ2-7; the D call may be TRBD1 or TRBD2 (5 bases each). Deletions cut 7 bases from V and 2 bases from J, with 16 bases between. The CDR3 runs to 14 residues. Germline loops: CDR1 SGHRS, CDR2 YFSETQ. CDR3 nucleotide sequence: TGCGCCAGCCGCTACCGGGACGGGACCTACGAGCAGTACTTC. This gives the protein CASRYRDGTYEQYF.